One sample yielded the 25 T cell receptor beta chains listed below, sequenced in a study of spatial heterogeneity in lung cancer. TCRdb re-called the 5' RACE reads with MiXCR, one entry per CDR3 protein. This sample carries 35,000 to 55,000 distinct CDR3 sequences, around 13% of them seen once, and the ten largest clones take 50% to 65%. Indicated time point: sample taken at primary tumor resection. Whole RNA, which was extracted from tumor, nontumor lung tissue or frozen PBMC, was sequenced without any cell sorting. This specimen was PBMCs, taken at surgery. Receptor source: a male donor with early-stage non-small cell lung cancer.

By share of the sample, this clonotype is medium-sized (0.01 to 0.1%). This chain uses TRBV4-1 with TRBJ2-5; D is possibly TRBD1 or TRBD2 (5 bases each). The germline V gene has CDR1 MGHRA and CDR2 YSYEKL. V gave up 1 base and J gave up 5 bases, with 11 bases separating them. This CDR3 is built from 14 residues. The chain's CDR3 is CASSQALGEETQYF. Here the CDR3 DNA reads TGCGCCAGCAGCCAAGCCCTAGGGGAGGAGACCCAGTACTTC.

This chain connects TRBV2 to TRBJ2-3; D gene uncertain. CDR3 length: 12 amino acids. Trimming removed 5 bases at V and 2 bases at J, with 5 bases between. The V gene's germline CDR1 is SNHLY and CDR2 FYNNEI. CDR3 in amino acids: CASSPATDTQYF. In DNA, the CDR3 is TGTGCCAGCAGTCCAGCCACAGATACGCAGTATTTT.

This chain links TRBV5-6 with TRBJ1-5; no firm D call. This CDR3 is 15 amino acids long. Trimming removed 1 base at V and 1 base at J, with 9 bases between. Germline values: CDR1 SGHDT, CDR2 YYEEEE. The chain's CDR3 is CASSLRGTSNQPQHF. In nucleotides, the CDR3 is TGTGCCAGCAGCTTGCGGGGTACCAGCAATCAGCCCCAGCATTTT.

This clonotype appeared many times. V is TRBV7-6 and J is TRBJ2-7; the D call may be TRBD1 or TRBD2 (5 bases each). CDR1 SGHVS and CDR2 FNYEAQ come from the germline V gene. With 8 bases removed from V and 2 bases from J, the gap between germline ends came to 7 bases. The CDR3 runs 11 residues. The CDR3 bases are TGTGCCAGCGGGACGCCCTACGAGCAGTACTTC. It yields the protein CASGTPYEQYF.

This clonotype was seen ten or more times. J is TRBJ2-5 and V is TRBV4-1; no clear D gene. Germline lookup yields CDR1 MGHRA and CDR2 YSYEKL. This CDR3 contains 11 residues. The V end lost 2 bases, the J end lost 2 bases, and 0 bases lay between the germline ends. As DNA, the CDR3 is TGCGCCAGCAGCCAACAAGAGACCCAGTACTTC. Translation: CASSQQETQYF.

The chain combines TRBV24-1 with TRBJ1-2; D gene uncertain. Germline CDR1 and CDR2: KGHDR and SFDVKD. The CDR3 runs to 13 residues. The V end was cut by 10 bases, the J end by 0 bases, with 11 bases between. The CDR3 DNA reads TGTGCCACGGCGGACGGTGCTAACTATGGCTACACCTTC. Its translation is CATADGANYGYTF.

The chain has TRBV2 and TRBJ2-5, with TRBD2 identical over 14 bases. The CDR3 covers 15 residues. Germline V gene sequence: CDR1 SNHLY, CDR2 FYNNEI. V shed 6 bases, J shed 7 bases, and the junction held 7 bases outside the gene matches. The CDR3 loop is CASSGTSGGPGTQYF. CDR3 bases: TGTGCCAGCAGCGGGACTAGCGGGGGCCCGGGGACCCAGTACTTC.

This clonotype was recorded many times. CDR3 in amino acids: CASSRRDLANEKLFF. CDR3 sequence (DNA): TGCGCCAGCAGCCGCCGGGACTTAGCTAATGAAAAACTGTTTTTT. The J gene is TRBJ1-4, the V gene TRBV4-1, with a possible D match to TRBD1 (5 bases). The germline gives CDR1 MGHRA, CDR2 YSYEKL. Trimming stripped 4 bases from V and 3 bases from J, with 12 bases between. The CDR3 sequence is 15 residues long.

CDR3 loop: CASSSGTSVPQETQYF. The CDR3 DNA follows: TGTGCCAGCAGCTCCGGGACTAGCGTTCCGCAAGAGACCCAGTACTTC. The chain employs TRBV7-6 and TRBJ2-5; 10 bases match TRBD2. The CDR3 has 16 amino acids. J lost 2 bases, V lost 4 bases, and 7 bases had no gene match. Germline-derived CDR1 and CDR2 are SGHVS and FNYEAQ.

The gene calls are TRBV7-9 and TRBJ2-5; 8 bases line up with TRBD2. The CDR3 has 12 amino acids. J was trimmed by 5 bases and V by 8 bases; bases with no gene match: 4. Germline CDR1 and CDR2: SEHNR and FQNEAQ (reference sequence). The CDR3 sequence: CASRGGSETQYF. CDR3 coding DNA: TGTGCCAGCCGCGGGGGGAGCGAGACCCAGTACTTC.

This clonotype was seen only once. V gene TRBV29-1 combines with J gene TRBJ1-1; 9 nucleotides align to TRBD1. Germline CDR1 is SQVTM and CDR2 is ANQGSEA. CDR3 length equals 13 residues. V gave up 4 bases and J gave up 6 bases; unmatched junction bases: 6. In nucleotides, the CDR3 is TGCAGCGTTGCAATCGGGACAGGGTCTGAAGCTTTCTTT. This encodes CSVAIGTGSEAFF.

In this sample, this clonotype turned up a few times. The chain uses TRBV9 and TRBJ2-2; D not resolved. Trimming removed 3 bases at V and 5 bases at J, with 14 bases between. The CDR3 contains 15 residues. Germline loops: CDR1 SGDLS, CDR2 YYNGEE. The CDR3 is CASSATLKETGELFF. As DNA, the CDR3 is TGTGCCAGCAGCGCGACGTTAAAAGAAACCGGGGAGCTGTTTTTT. Complete variable domain (other parts from reference TRBV9 and TRBJ2-2): DSGVTQTPKHLITATGQRVTLRCSPRSGDLSVYWYQQSLDQGLQFLIQYYNGEERAKGNILERFSAQQFPDLHSELNLSSLELGDSALYFCASSATLKETGELFFGEGSRLTVL.

The chain couples TRBV20-1 to TRBJ2-2; maybe TRBD1 (6 bases). The CDR3 is made up of 13 amino acids. V was trimmed by 7 bases and J by 0 bases, leaving 9 bases between them. Germline CDR1 reads DFQATT; CDR2 reads SNEGSKA (reference sequence). The CDR3 bases are TGCAGTGTCGGACAGACGAACACCGGGGAGCTGTTTTTT. Encoded protein: CSVGQTNTGELFF.

This clonotype appeared a few times. The rearrangement uses TRBV2 and TRBJ1-1; no clear D gene. The V end was cut by 10 bases, the J end by 1 base, with 7 bases between. This CDR3 comprises 11 residues. CDR1 and CDR2 (germline): SNHLY, FYNNEI. The CDR3 loop is CAIAGNTEAFF. CDR3 in DNA: TGTGCCATCGCTGGGAACACTGAAGCTTTCTTT.

The V and J genes are TRBV20-1 and TRBJ1-1; D not certain. V was trimmed by 6 bases and J by 8 bases, leaving 13 bases between them. CDR1 and CDR2 (germline): DFQATT, SNEGSKA (reference sequence). This CDR3 region has 11 residues. In DNA, the CDR3 is TGCAGTGCGGGTCGAGGATCGGAAGCTTTCTTT. Its protein is CSAGRGSEAFF.

In its sample, this clonotype was seen a few times. The J gene is TRBJ1-5, the V gene TRBV6-5; D might be TRBD1 (6 bases). The germline gives CDR1 MNHEY, CDR2 SVGAGI. Between the trimmed V and J ends, which lost 1 base and 5 bases, there was a span of 15 bases. The CDR3 spans 16 residues. The CDR3 loop reads CASSYYGRGKDQPQHF. CDR3 nucleotides: TGTGCCAGCAGTTACTATGGCAGGGGAAAGGATCAGCCCCAGCATTTT.

The gene calls are TRBV12-3 or TRBV12-4 and TRBJ1-6, with TRBD1 as a possible D gene (5 bases). V lost 4 bases and J lost 6, with 10 bases in between. This CDR3 is 14 amino acids long. DNA for the CDR3: TGTGCCAGCAGTTCCGGGACTGGTAATTCACCCCTCCACTTT. Protein product: CASSSGTGNSPLHF.

The rearrangement links TRBV13 to TRBJ2-5; D is possibly TRBD1 (6 bases). This CDR3 spans 17 amino acids. V lost 5 bases to trimming and J lost 4 bases, with 23 bases between them. Germline loops: CDR1 PRHDT, CDR2 FYEKMQ (reference sequence). DNA for the CDR3: TGTGCCAGCAGCGGCAGCATCCCCAGAACAGGGCCAGAGACCCAGTACTTC. It codes for CASSGSIPRTGPETQYF.

This clonotype was counted a few times. This chain connects TRBV29-1 to TRBJ2-7; D is unclear. The V and J ends lost 6 bases and 5 bases respectively, with 14 bases between them. The CDR3 loop spans 12 amino acids. CDR1 SQVTM and CDR2 ANQGSEA come from the germline V gene. CDR3: CSVSGPRDEQYF. The DNA of the CDR3 is TGCAGCGTCTCCGGGCCACGGGACGAGCAGTACTTC.

The chain employs TRBV19 and TRBJ2-3; D is perhaps TRBD2 (6 bases). Germline V gene data show CDR1 as LNHDA and CDR2 as SQIVND (reference sequence). This CDR3 comprises 13 residues. Between the trimmed V and J ends, which lost 8 bases and 1 base, there was a span of 10 bases. The CDR3 nucleotides read TGTGCCAGTGAGCGGGCGGGCACAGATACGCAGTATTTT. Its protein product is CASERAGTDTQYF.

This sequence joins TRBV9 and TRBJ2-1; TRBD2 matches at 7 bases. The V segment lost 5 bases and the J segment 15 bases; nucleotides outside the gene matches: 17. The V gene's germline CDR1 is SGDLS and CDR2 YYNGEE. CDR3 length: 14 residues. CDR3 nucleotide sequence: TGTGCCAGCAGTCCGAGTGGCGGGAGTTTGAGTATGTTCTTC. This codes for CASSPSGGSLSMFF.

The sample holds many counts of this clonotype. The rearrangement joins TRBV7-9 to TRBJ2-2; 12 bases are a match to TRBD1. Trimming removed 4 bases from V and 6 bases from J; junction bases left unmatched: 3. The CDR3 contains 15 residues. Germline V gene data show CDR1 as SEHNR and CDR2 as FQNEAQ (reference sequence). CDR3 region: CASSSGQGAAGELFF. The CDR3 nucleotides read TGTGCCAGCAGCTCGGGACAGGGGGCCGCCGGGGAGCTGTTTTTT. Complete variable domain (other parts from reference TRBV7-9 and TRBJ2-2): DTGVSQNPRHKITKRGQNVTFRCDPISEHNRLYWYRQTLGQGPEFLTYFQNEAQLEKSRLLSDRFSAERPKGSFSTLEIQRTEQGDSAMYLCASSSGQGAAGELFFGEGSRLTVL.

Only a few counts were recorded for this clonotype. The rearrangement joins TRBV18 to TRBJ1-1; 12 positions agree with TRBD1. The CDR3 consists of 19 residues. Germline V lookup: CDR1 KGHSH, CDR2 LQKENI. After removal of 1 base from V and 4 bases from J, the junction contained 13 bases not matched to a gene. CDR3: CASSPRGGDRGRGGTEAFF. The CDR3 DNA reads TGTGCCAGCTCACCACGGGGCGGGGACAGGGGGCGCGGTGGCACTGAAGCTTTCTTT.

This clonotype came up a few times. The chain is built from TRBV2 and TRBJ2-3, with 7 bases that match TRBD1. Trimming at V came to 5 bases and at J to 4 bases, leaving 6 bases not matched to a gene. The V gene's germline CDR1 is SNHLY and CDR2 FYNNEI. The CDR3 runs 14 residues. This CDR3 reads CASSSTGSSDTQYF. CDR3 coding DNA: TGTGCCAGCAGTTCGACAGGGAGCTCAGATACGCAGTATTTT.

This chain links TRBV12-3 or TRBV12-4 with TRBJ2-1; 10 bases line up with TRBD2. V trimming: 6 bases; J trimming: 10 bases; junction bases outside the gene matches: 12. CDR3 length: 15 residues. The CDR3 coding sequence is TGTGCCAGCAGGGATCTAGCGGGAGTACGAGGCGAGCAGTTCTTC. Amino acids: CASRDLAGVRGEQFF.